This T cell receptor beta chain was found in a study of blood T cell repertoires in COVID-19. Whole-study context: Acute and convalescent COVID-19 samples came from the United States, Italy and Spain.

Looked up from germline, CDR1 is SGHAT and CDR2 is FQNNGV. The CDR3 is 16 amino acids. The ends lost 5 bases at V and 3 bases at J; junction bases unmatched: 6. Method: immunoSEQ multiplex PCR; TCRdb's copy keeps in-frame clones and lacks some. The sample lists around 200,000 clones, around 80% seen once, with around 14% in the top ten. In this sample, this clone turned up once. The chain uses TRBV11-2 and TRBJ1-4, with 10 positions matching TRBD1. The clonotype was recovered from a man aged 25-40 years with active or convalescent COVID-19. The sequenced sample was peripheral blood. The CDR3 DNA reads TGTGCCAGCAGCCCCGGACAGGGGGTATCTAATGAAAAACTGTTTTTT. This codes for CASSPGQGVSNEKLFF.